This T cell receptor (beta chain) was obtained from a study of T cells in Graves' hyperthyroidism and ophthalmopathy. CDR3 length equals 12 residues. Germline V gene lookup returns CDR1 LGHNT and CDR2 FRNRAP. Trimming took 5 bases from V and 4 from J, leaving 5 bases between them. This clonotype was counted between two and nine times. The investigators amplified TCR beta CDR3 regions from RNA transcripts. The TCR CDR3 first-round RT-PCR relied on the HTBI primer set. MiXCR, run by TCRdb on the multiplex PCR reads, gives a single entry per CDR3 protein. This table has approximately 400,000 distinct CDR3 sequences, approximately 15% appearing once.

The receptor was derived from a woman aged 60-70 years with Graves' hyperthyroidism. Sequencing input: blood. This chain links TRBV12-5 with TRBJ2-2; D is ambiguous. CDR3 amino acids: CASGKLTGELFF. Here the CDR3 DNA reads TGTGCTAGTGGTAAACTCACCGGGGAGCTGTTTTTT.